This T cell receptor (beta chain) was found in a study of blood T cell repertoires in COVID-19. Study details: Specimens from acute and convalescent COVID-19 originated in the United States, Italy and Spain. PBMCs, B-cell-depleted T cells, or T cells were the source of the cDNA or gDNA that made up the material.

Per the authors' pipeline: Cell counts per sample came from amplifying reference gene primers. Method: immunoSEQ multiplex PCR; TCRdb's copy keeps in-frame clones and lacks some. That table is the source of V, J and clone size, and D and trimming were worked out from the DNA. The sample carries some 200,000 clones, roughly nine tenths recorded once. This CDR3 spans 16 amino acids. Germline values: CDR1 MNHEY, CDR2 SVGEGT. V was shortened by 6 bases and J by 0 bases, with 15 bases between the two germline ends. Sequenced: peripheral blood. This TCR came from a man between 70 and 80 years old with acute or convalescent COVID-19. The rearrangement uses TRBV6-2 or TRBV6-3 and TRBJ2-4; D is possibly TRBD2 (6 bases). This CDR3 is CASSPAGGVAKNIQYF. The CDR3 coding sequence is TGTGCCAGCAGCCCTGCAGGAGGGGTAGCCAAAAACATTCAGTACTTC.